This T cell receptor (beta chain) was documented in a study of blood T cell repertoires in COVID-19. Profiled with immunoSEQ multiplex PCR; TCRdb holds only in-frame clones, not every one. Altogether about 100,000 clones are present, 87% being singletons, with the ten largest covering approximately 7%. With 4 bases clipped from V and 4 bases from J, the junction kept 11 bases outside the gene matches. CDR1 is SGHAT, CDR2 FQNNGV, per germline. The CDR3 is 16 residues long. Sequenced material: peripheral blood. This clonotype was obtained from a man aged 25-45 years in a cohort sampled during active COVID-19. The rearrangement uses TRBV11-2 and TRBJ1-2; 8 bases match TRBD1. The chain's CDR3 is CASSSLAGGAPYGYTF. The CDR3 DNA reads TGTGCCAGCAGCTCTCTGGCAGGGGGCGCCCCCTATGGCTACACCTTC.